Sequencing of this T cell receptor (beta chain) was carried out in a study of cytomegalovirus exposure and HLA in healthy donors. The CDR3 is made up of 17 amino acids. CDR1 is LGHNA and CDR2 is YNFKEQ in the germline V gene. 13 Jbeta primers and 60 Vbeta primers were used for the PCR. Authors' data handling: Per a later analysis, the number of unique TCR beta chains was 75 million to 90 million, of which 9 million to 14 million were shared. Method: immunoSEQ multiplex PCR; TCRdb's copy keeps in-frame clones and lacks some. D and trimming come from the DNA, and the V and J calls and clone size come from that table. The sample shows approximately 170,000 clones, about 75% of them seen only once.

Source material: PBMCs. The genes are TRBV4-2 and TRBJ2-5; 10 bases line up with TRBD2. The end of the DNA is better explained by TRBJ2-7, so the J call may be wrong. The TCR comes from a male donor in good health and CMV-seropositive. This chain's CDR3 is CASSQVSGGLLVYEQYF. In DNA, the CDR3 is TGTGCCAGCAGCCAAGTTAGCGGGGGGCTTTTGGTTTACGAGCAGTACTTC.